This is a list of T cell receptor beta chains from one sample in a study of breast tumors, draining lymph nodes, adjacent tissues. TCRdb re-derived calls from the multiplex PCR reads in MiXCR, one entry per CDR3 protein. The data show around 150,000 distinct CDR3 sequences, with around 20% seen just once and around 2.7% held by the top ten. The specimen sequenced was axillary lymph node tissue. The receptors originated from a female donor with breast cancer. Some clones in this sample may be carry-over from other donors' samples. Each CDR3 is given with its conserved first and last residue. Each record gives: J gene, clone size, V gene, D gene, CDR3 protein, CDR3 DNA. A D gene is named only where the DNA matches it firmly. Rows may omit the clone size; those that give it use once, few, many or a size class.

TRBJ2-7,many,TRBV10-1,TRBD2,CASSARLAAKVTYEQYF,TGCGCCAGCAGTGCGAGACTAGCGGCAAAGGTGACCTACGAGCAGTACTTC
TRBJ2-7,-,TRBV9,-,CASSVSSATSSYEQYF,TGTGCCAGCAGCGTATCTAGCGCGACCAGCTCCTACGAGCAGTACTTC
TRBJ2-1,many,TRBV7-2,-,CASSPPRNEQFF,TGTGCCAGCAGCCCCCCTAGGAATGAGCAGTTCTTC
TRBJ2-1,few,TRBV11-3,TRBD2,CASSSAVGGSSYNEQFF,TGTGCCAGCAGCTCAGCCGTCGGCGGGAGCTCCTACAATGAGCAGTTCTTC
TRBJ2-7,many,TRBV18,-,CASSPTRWAYEQYF,TGTGCCAGCTCACCCACTAGGTGGGCCTACGAGCAGTACTTC
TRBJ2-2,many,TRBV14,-,CASSQQLSGELFF,TGTGCCAGCAGCCAGCAGCTATCCGGGGAGCTGTTTTTT
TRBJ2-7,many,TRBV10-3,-,CAISEAGYEQYF,TGTGCCATCAGTGAAGCAGGCTACGAGCAGTACTTC
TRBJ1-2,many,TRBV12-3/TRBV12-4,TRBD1,CASSSPNDRANYGYTF,TGTGCCAGCAGTTCCCCGAACGACAGGGCCAACTATGGCTACACCTTC
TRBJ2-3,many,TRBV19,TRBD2,CASSLAGDTQYF,TGTGCCAGTAGCCTAGCGGGGGATACGCAGTATTTT
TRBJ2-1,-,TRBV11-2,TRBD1,CASSLGAGGLYNEQLF,TGTGCCAGCAGCTTAGGGGCAGGGGGCCTCTACAATGAGCAGCTCTTC
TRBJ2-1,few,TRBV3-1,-,CASSHLRSDYNEQFF,TGTGCCAGCAGCCATCTTCGCTCAGATTACAATGAGCAGTTCTTC
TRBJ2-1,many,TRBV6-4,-,CASSAGTPRYEQFF,TGTGCCAGCAGTGCCGGGACACCCAGATATGAGCAGTTCTTC
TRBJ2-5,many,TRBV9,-,CASSVAGDGTQYF,TGTGCCAGCAGCGTTGCAGGGGACGGGACCCAGTACTTC
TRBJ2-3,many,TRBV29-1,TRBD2,CSVEDREGRGTDTQYF,TGCAGCGTTGAAGATCGGGAGGGCCGGGGCACAGATACGCAGTATTTT
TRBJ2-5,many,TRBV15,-,CATALVAGETQYF,TGTGCCACGGCACTGGTTGCGGGAGAGACCCAGTACTTC
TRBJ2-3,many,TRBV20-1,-,CSARAGVGTDTQYF,TGCAGTGCTAGAGCAGGAGTCGGCACAGATACGCAGTATTTT
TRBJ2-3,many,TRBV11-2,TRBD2,CASSTRLAGEFRATDTQYF,TGTGCCAGCAGCACAAGACTAGCGGGAGAGTTCAGGGCCACAGATACGCAGTATTTT
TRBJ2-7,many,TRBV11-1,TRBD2,CASKPGLASYEQYF,TGTGCCAGCAAACCGGGACTAGCTTCCTACGAGCAGTACTTC
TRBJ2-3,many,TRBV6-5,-,CASSYSGTAIDTQYF,TGTGCCAGCAGTTACTCGGGGACTGCGATAGATACGCAGTATTTT
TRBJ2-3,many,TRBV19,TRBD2,CASRAGLAGADGTDTQYF,TGTGCCAGTAGAGCGGGACTAGCGGGAGCGGATGGCACAGATACGCAGTATTTT
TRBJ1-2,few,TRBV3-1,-,CASSQTLGGYTF,TGTGCCAGCAGCCAAACCCTGGGTGGCTACACCTTC
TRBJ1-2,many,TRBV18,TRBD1,CASSPSQGAGYTF,TGTGCCAGCTCACCTTCACAGGGGGCTGGCTACACCTTC
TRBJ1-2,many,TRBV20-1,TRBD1,CSAIRDRGKGYTF,TGCAGTGCTATCCGGGACAGGGGCAAAGGCTACACCTTC
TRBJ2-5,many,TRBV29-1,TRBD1,CSFNRGQETQYF,TGCAGCTTCAACAGGGGGCAGGAGACCCAGTACTTC
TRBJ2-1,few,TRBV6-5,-,CASYRESRAQYDEQFF,TGTGCCAGCTACCGCGAGTCTAGAGCACAGTACGATGAGCAGTTCTTC
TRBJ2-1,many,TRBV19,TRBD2,CASTPRSGRAYNEQFF,TGTGCCAGTACCCCCCGGAGCGGGAGGGCCTACAATGAGCAGTTCTTC
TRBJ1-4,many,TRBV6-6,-,CASSPRAAGGYNEKLFF,TGTGCCAGCAGTCCCCGGGCCGCTGGAGGCTATAATGAAAAACTGTTTTTT
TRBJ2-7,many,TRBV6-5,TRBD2,CASSAGWGGRGNYEQYF,TGTGCCAGCTCGGCGGGTTGGGGCGGGAGGGGGAACTACGAGCAGTACTTC
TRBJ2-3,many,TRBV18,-,CASSLGRGELQYF,TGTGCCAGCTCACTGGGGCGAGGGGAGTTGCAGTATTTT